This T cell receptor (beta chain) was observed in a study of immune cell composition in non-small cell lung cancer. The repertoire was sequenced with immunoSEQ multiplex PCR; TCRdb's copy has only in-frame clones and lacks some. The repertoire includes around 3,000 clones, about 78% of them detected once, and about 17% sits in the top ten. Germline CDR1 reads SGHTA; CDR2 reads FQGNSA. V was trimmed by 1 base and J by 9 bases, leaving 10 bases between them. CDR3 length equals 13 residues. The source of this sequence is a human donor with non-small cell lung cancer. The sample consisted of lung tumor tissue. This chain uses TRBV7-2 with TRBJ2-1; TRBD1 is a possible D gene (6 bases). CDR3 bases: TGTGCCAGCAGCTTAGTAGGGGGTGGTGAGCAGTTCTTC. Translating gives CASSLVGGGEQFF.